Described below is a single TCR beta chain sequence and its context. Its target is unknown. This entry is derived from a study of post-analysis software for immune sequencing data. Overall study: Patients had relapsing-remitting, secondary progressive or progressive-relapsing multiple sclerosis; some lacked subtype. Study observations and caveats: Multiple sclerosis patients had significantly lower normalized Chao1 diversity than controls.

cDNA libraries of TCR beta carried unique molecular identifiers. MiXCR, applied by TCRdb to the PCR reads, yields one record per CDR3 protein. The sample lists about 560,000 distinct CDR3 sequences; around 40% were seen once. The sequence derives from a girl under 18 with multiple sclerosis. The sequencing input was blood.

The CDR3 region has the DNA TGCAGCGTTGTTGGCAGCTATGGCTACACCTTC. Its translation: CSVVGSYGYTF. V usage is TRBV29-1 and J usage is TRBJ1-2; D gene unclear. The CDR3 sequence is 11 residues long. Per germline, CDR1 SQVTM and CDR2 ANQGSEA. Trimming removed 4 bases from V and 4 bases from J, with 7 bases in between.